The sequence of this TCR beta chain was determined in a study of T cell repertoires in aging, cancer and after chemotherapy. For the study at large: Healthy donor repertoires were recorded over several months to years and showed clear clonal overlap. The full dataset contained 9.1 million or so TCR reads.

Comment on this clonotype: The target antigen is unknown.

The CDR3 consists of 14 residues. The germline CDR1 and CDR2 sequences are GTSNPN and SVGIG (reference sequence). V was trimmed by 0 bases and J by 1 base, leaving 9 bases between them. A mixed TRB-A/B primer pool amplified rearranged TRB by multiplex touch-down PCR. TCRdb re-called the multiplex PCR reads with MiXCR, one entry per CDR3 protein. The data show about 5,500 distinct CDR3 sequences, with around 29% seen just once and 4.5% to 6% held by the top ten. Peripheral blood genomic DNA, not sorted cells or RNA, was the template. Notes on the study in general: Rebound thymic output was suggested by rising median generation probability during chemotherapy in each cancer cohort. Healthy donors lost TCR diversity with age mainly through richness, cancer patients through richness and evenness.

The rearrangement uses TRBV30 and TRBJ1-1, with D uncertain. Sequencing was performed on blood. This TCR was recovered from a human donor in good health. The CDR3 protein is CAWSVLVGNTEAFF. CDR3 nucleotides: TGTGCCTGGAGTGTACTGGTAGGGAACACTGAAGCTTTCTTT.